The sequence of this T cell receptor beta chain was determined in a study of blood T cell repertoires in COVID-19. Using immunoSEQ multiplex PCR, the repertoire was profiled, and TCRdb retains in-frame clones only, with some absent. The sample holds 250,000 to 400,000 clones, roughly nine tenths seen once. CDR3 length equals 13 residues. Germline V gene lookup returns CDR1 LNHDA and CDR2 SQIVND (reference sequence). V was clipped by 5 bases and J by 2 bases, with 7 bases between them. This clone appeared a few times. V usage is TRBV19 and J usage is TRBJ1-5; D remains ambiguous. The sequence derives from a man aged 55 to 69 who had recovered from COVID-19. Sequencing input: PBMCs or T cells enriched from blood (not recorded which). The CDR3 region has the DNA TGTGCCAGTAGTGATTCAGGCAATCAGCCCCAGCATTTT. Amino acids: CASSDSGNQPQHF.